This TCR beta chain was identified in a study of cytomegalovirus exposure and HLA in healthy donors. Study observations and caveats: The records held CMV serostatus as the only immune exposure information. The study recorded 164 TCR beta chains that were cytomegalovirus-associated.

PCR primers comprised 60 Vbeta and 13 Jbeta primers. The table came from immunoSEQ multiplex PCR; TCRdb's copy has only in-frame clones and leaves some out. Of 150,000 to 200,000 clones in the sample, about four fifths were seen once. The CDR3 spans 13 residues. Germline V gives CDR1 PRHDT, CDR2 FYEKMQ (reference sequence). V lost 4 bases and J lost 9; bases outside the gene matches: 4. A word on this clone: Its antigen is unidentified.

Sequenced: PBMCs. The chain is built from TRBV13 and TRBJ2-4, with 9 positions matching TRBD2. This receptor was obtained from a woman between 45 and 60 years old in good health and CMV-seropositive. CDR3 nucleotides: TGTGCCAGCAGCTGGCGACTAGCGGCCATTCAGTACTTC. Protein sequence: CASSWRLAAIQYF.